These T cell receptor beta chains were read from a single sample in a study of human T cells and chemical hapten exposure. TCRdb reanalysed the RACE reads using MiXCR and keeps one entry per CDR3 protein. The sample yields around 160,000 distinct CDR3 sequences, more than 14% seen once. The specimen comprised whole blood, sampled in connection with sensitization to the hapten diphenylcyclopropenone (DPC). Every receptor here comes from a woman younger than 45 with alopecia areata. Some clones in this sample may be carry-over from other donors' samples. CDR3s include the opening cysteine and the closing phenylalanine or tryptophan. The D gene is left open where the match is weak. Only part of the rows carry a size: once, few, many, or a class if the clone is expanded.

TRBJ1-4	few	TRBD1	TRBV28	TGTGCCAGCAGGGGACAGGGATTTTCGGGGAAACTGTTTTTT	CASRGQGFSGKLFF
TRBJ2-3	many	-	TRBV27	TGTGCCAGCAGTCCTGGACTTCGCACAGATACGCAGTATTTT	CASSPGLRTDTQYF
TRBJ1-1	many	TRBD1	TRBV29-1	TGCAGCGTCCGCAGGGGGCGAGACACTGAAGCTTTCTTT	CSVRRGRDTEAFF
TRBJ2-7	few	-	TRBV11-2	TGTGCCAGCAGCTTAGTCTCCTTTAGCTACGAGCAGTACTTC	CASSLVSFSYEQYF
TRBJ1-5	many	-	TRBV28	TGTGCCAGCAGCTCACGACAGTATAAACAGCCCCAGCATTTT	CASSSRQYKQPQHF
TRBJ1-2	-	-	TRBV20-1	TGCAGTGCCGGGGGACCGGCGGTTAACTATGGCTACACCTTC	CSAGGPAVNYGYTF
TRBJ1-1	few	TRBD1	TRBV7-9	TGTGCCAGCAGCCTAGGACAGGGCGGGTCTTTGGCTTTCTTT	CASSLGQGGSLAFF
TRBJ2-3	-	TRBD1	TRBV10-3	TGTGCCATCAGGGGACAGAAAACTAGCACAGATACGCAGTATTTT	CAIRGQKTSTDTQYF
TRBJ2-2	few	TRBD2	TRBV29-1	TGCAGCGTCCAAAATCGCCTAGCGGGGGGGCCGGGCACCGGGGAGCTGTTTTTT	CSVQNRLAGGPGTGELFF
TRBJ1-4	few	-	TRBV12-3/TRBV12-4	TGTGCCAGCAGGGGGGGCACAGGTGAAAAACTGTTTTTT	CASRGGTGEKLFF
TRBJ2-7	-	TRBD1	TRBV5-1	TGCGCCAGCAGCTTAACAGGGGTCGCCTACGAGCAGTACTTC	CASSLTGVAYEQYF
TRBJ2-7	-	-	TRBV29-1	TGCAGCGCCGCCTTGGGGTCCTACGAGCAGTACTTC	CSAALGSYEQYF
TRBJ2-1	few	-	TRBV7-8	TGTGCCAGCAGCTCCCTAGGACAGATCAATGAGCAGTTCTTC	CASSSLGQINEQFF
TRBJ1-2	-	TRBD1	TRBV29-1	TGCAGCGTTGGACAGGGGGCCGGTGGCTACACCTTC	CSVGQGAGGYTF
TRBJ1-6	-	-	TRBV4-1	TGCGCCAGCAGCCAAGATCCCTCCGCAGCTAATTCACCCCTCCACTTT	CASSQDPSAANSPLHF
TRBJ2-5	few	-	TRBV20-1	TGCAGTGCTAGAGTTGTAGGACAAGAGACCCAGTACTTC	CSARVVGQETQYF
TRBJ2-5	-	TRBD2	TRBV3-1	TGTGCCAGCAGCCAAAACCCAGCGGGGGTGCAAGAGACCCAGTACTTC	CASSQNPAGVQETQYF
TRBJ2-2	-	-	TRBV29-1	TGCAGCGTCCGTACGAGCGGAACGAACACCGGGGAGCTGTTTTTT	CSVRTSGTNTGELFF
TRBJ2-7	many	-	TRBV28	TGTGCCAGCAGACGGGACGGTGCCTACGAGCAGTACTTC	CASRRDGAYEQYF
TRBJ2-7	few	TRBD2	TRBV6-2/TRBV6-3	TGTGCCAGCAGTTACTCCGGGACTAGCTCCTACGAGCAGTACTTC	CASSYSGTSSYEQYF
TRBJ2-3	-	-	TRBV29-1	TGCAGCGTCGGGCACTACACAGATACGCAGTATTTT	CSVGHYTDTQYF
TRBJ2-7	few	-	TRBV29-1	TGCAGCGTGGGGGGCGGGCGATACGAGCAGTACTTC	CSVGGGRYEQYF
TRBJ1-6	-	TRBD1	TRBV20-1	TGCAGTGCTAGACACACAGGGGGCGTGTATAATTCACCCCTCCACTTT	CSARHTGGVYNSPLHF
TRBJ1-5	-	-	TRBV27	TGTGCCAGCAAAGTTCGGGGGAGAAATCAGCCCCAGCATTTT	CASKVRGRNQPQHF
TRBJ2-7	-	TRBD2	TRBV19	TGTGCCAGTACCACTAGCGGGAGGTCCTACGAGCAGTACTTC	CASTTSGRSYEQYF
TRBJ2-7	few	-	TRBV5-4	TGTGCCAGCAGCTACCTGAGTAGCCAGGGCTCCGAGCAGTACTTC	CASSYLSSQGSEQYF
TRBJ1-1	-	-	TRBV4-3	TGCGCCAGCAGCCAAGATCAAGGGCGCGGAGCTTTCTTT	CASSQDQGRGAFF
TRBJ2-1	-	-	TRBV6-2/TRBV6-3	TGTGCCAGCAGTTATAGAGGGGGGGCTGATGAGCAGTTCTTC	CASSYRGGADEQFF
TRBJ2-3	-	-	TRBV5-4	TGTGCCAGCAGCTTCCGGGACTTCACAGATACGCAGTATTTT	CASSFRDFTDTQYF
TRBJ2-7	many	TRBD2	TRBV4-2	TGTGCCAGCAGCCCGGGACTAGCGGGACTCTCCGAGCAGTACTTC	CASSPGLAGLSEQYF
TRBJ2-5	many	-	TRBV29-1	TGCAGCGTTGAAATTGGGGCCACCATCCAAGAGACCCAGTACTTC	CSVEIGATIQETQYF
TRBJ2-2	-	TRBD1	TRBV5-5	TGTGCCAGCAGCTTGGGGACAGGGCGAACCGGGGAGCTGTTTTTT	CASSLGTGRTGELFF
TRBJ2-5	few	TRBD2	TRBV4-3	TGCGCCAGCAGCCAGGGACTAGCGGTCCGTGAGACCCAGTACTTC	CASSQGLAVRETQYF